These 10 T cell receptor beta chains share one sample of origin, sequenced in a study of shared clonotypes between healthy human individuals. TCRdb's copy holds only in-frame clones and misses some; the assay was immunoSEQ multiplex PCR. The table records 2,500,000 or so clones, roughly 92% of them present only once. Sequencing was carried out using naive CD4+ T cells sorted from blood. Subset reported: CD45RA+ positively selected. Receptor source: a man between 18 and 35 years old in good health.

The chain has TRBV7-2 and TRBJ2-2, with 11 bases fitting TRBD2. The length of the CDR3 is 17 residues. V was pared by 1 base and J by 7 bases, with 8 bases of the junction left unmatched. Germline CDR1 and CDR2: SGHTA and FQGNSA. CDR3 sequence: CASSLDGTSGTHGELFF. CDR3 DNA: TGTGCCAGCAGCTTAGATGGGACTAGCGGCACCCACGGGGAGCTGTTTTTT.

The CDR3 DNA follows: TGTGCCAGTAGTGTCGGGACAGAGTTCAACTATGGCTACACCTTC. Translation: CASSVGTEFNYGYTF. The J gene is TRBJ1-2, the V gene TRBV19; the match to TRBD1 covers 7 bases. Germline V lookup: CDR1 LNHDA, CDR2 SQIVND (reference sequence). The trim removed 5 bases at V and 2 bases at J, leaving 8 bases unmatched. The CDR3 has 15 residues.

The CDR3 DNA reads as TGCAGCGTTGATCCCGCGGGAGTGGAGACCCAGTACTTC. This translates into CSVDPAGVETQYF. The genes are TRBV29-1 and TRBJ2-5; 7 nucleotides line up with TRBD2. Trimming cost V 3 bases and J 5 bases; bases outside gene matches: 6. Germline CDR1 is SQVTM and CDR2 is ANQGSEA. The CDR3 runs 13 residues. Variable domain in full (rest from reference TRBV29-1 and TRBJ2-5): SAVISQKPSRDICQRGTSLTIQCQVDSQVTMMFWYRQQPGQSLTLIATANQGSEATYESGFVIDKFPISRPNLTFSTLTVSNMSPEDSSIYLCSVDPAGVETQYFGPGTRLLVL.

The chain links TRBV15 to TRBJ2-1; 12 positions match TRBD2. The germline V gene has CDR1 LNHNV and CDR2 YYDKDF (reference sequence). V was clipped by 1 base and J by 7 bases; unmatched bases: 5. There are 16 residues in the CDR3. As DNA, the CDR3 is TGTGCCACCAGCAGAGCTAGCGGGGGGGCAGGGAATGAGCAGTTCTTC. Its translation: CATSRASGGAGNEQFF.

The chain links TRBV6-1 to TRBJ2-2; possibly TRBD2 for D (6 bases). The germline gives CDR1 MNHNS, CDR2 SASEGT. CDR3 length: 15 residues. Trimming took off 1 base at V and 8 bases at J, with 14 bases between the two ends. CDR3 DNA sequence: TGTGCCAGCAGTGAAGGGGGACTCGGCAGAGGGGAGCTGTTTTTT. As protein: CASSEGGLGRGELFF.

The rearrangement links TRBV5-1 to TRBJ2-1, with 9 bases matching TRBD1. The CDR3 loop spans 14 amino acids. Germline CDR1 SGHRS, CDR2 YFSETQ. Trimming at V came to 2 bases and at J to 8 bases, leaving 5 bases not matched to a gene. The CDR3 spells CASSLQGARDEQFF. Written as DNA, the CDR3 is TGCGCCAGCAGCTTACAGGGGGCGAGGGATGAGCAGTTCTTC.

For this clone: Other nucleotide sequences in the sample specify the same CDR3. The chain recombines TRBV30 with TRBJ1-4; D is unresolved. This CDR3 is built from 14 residues. CDR1 is GTSNPN, CDR2 SVGIG, per germline (reference sequence). V shed 0 bases and J shed 5 bases, with 10 bases lying between them. The CDR3 reads CAWSVRRANEKLFF. The DNA for the CDR3 is TGTGCCTGGAGTGTACGAAGGGCGAATGAAAAACTGTTTTTT.

The rearrangement uses TRBV30 and TRBJ2-7, with 9 bases identical to TRBD2. J gave up 3 bases and V 5 bases, and 2 bases lay outside the gene matches. The V gene's germline CDR1 is GTSNPN and CDR2 SVGIG (reference sequence). This CDR3 spans 12 amino acids. The CDR3 loop is CAWGLARYEQYF. CDR3 sequence (DNA): TGTGCCTGGGGACTAGCGCGCTACGAGCAGTACTTC. Full variable domain (rest looked up from reference TRBV30 and TRBJ2-7): SQTIHQWPATLVQPVGSPLSLECTVEGTSNPNLYWYRQAAGRGLQLLFYSVGIGQISSEVPQNLSASRPQDRQFILSSKKLLLSDSGFYLCAWGLARYEQYFGPGTRLTVT.

The chain combines TRBV18 with TRBJ1-2, with 10 bases that match TRBD1. The CDR3 is 14 amino acids. Trimming at V came to 2 bases and at J to 7 bases, leaving 4 bases not matched to a gene. The germline V gene encodes CDR1 KGHSH and CDR2 LQKENI. The CDR3 loop reads CASSPVGTGAGYTF. The CDR3 nucleotides read TGTGCCAGCTCACCAGTTGGGACAGGGGCTGGCTACACCTTC.

The gene calls are TRBV10-1 and TRBJ2-2; a possible D gene is TRBD1 (5 bases). The V end was cut by 0 bases, the J end by 6 bases, with 14 bases between. Germline V lookup: CDR1 WNHNN, CDR2 SYGVQD (reference sequence). The CDR3 has 16 residues. The CDR3 protein is CASSESMTARAGELFF. As DNA, the CDR3 is TGCGCCAGCAGTGAGTCGATGACAGCAAGGGCCGGGGAGCTGTTTTTT.